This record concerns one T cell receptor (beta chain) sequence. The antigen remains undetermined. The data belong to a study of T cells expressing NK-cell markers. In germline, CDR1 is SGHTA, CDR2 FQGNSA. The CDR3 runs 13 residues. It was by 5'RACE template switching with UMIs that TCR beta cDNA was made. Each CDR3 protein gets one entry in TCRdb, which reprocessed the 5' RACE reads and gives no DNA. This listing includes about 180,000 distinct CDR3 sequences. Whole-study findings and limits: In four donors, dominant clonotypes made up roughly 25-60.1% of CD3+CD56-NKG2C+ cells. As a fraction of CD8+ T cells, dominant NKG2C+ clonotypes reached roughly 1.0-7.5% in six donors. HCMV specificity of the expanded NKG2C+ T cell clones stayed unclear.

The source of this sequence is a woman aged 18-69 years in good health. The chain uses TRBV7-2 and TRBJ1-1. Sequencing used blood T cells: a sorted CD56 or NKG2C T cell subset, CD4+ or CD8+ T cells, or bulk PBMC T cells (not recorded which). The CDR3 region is CASSLRANTEAFF.